These T cell receptor beta chains were read from a single sample in a study of identical twins. TCRdb re-called the 5' RACE reads through MiXCR, storing one row per CDR3 protein. The table lists hundreds of thousands of distinct CDR3 sequences, 8.5% to 9.5% of them singletons, with about 7.1% in the top ten. These sequences were also reported in another study, on yellow fever vaccine responses in identical twins.

Sequencing was performed on CD8+ T cells sorted from blood. These receptors all stem from a woman aged 18 to 35 in good health. Both conserved end residues are part of each CDR3. The order of the fields is D gene, J gene, clone size, V gene, CDR3 DNA, CDR3 protein. A D gene is named only where the DNA matches it firmly. Not all rows give a size; the values are once, few, many and, for expanded clones, a class.

D: .; J: TRBJ2-2; size: .; V: TRBV11-2; DNA: TGTGCCAGCGGCAGGGGGACTATCACCGGGGAGCTGTTTTTT; CDR3: CASGRGTITGELFF
D: .; J: TRBJ1-5; size: .; V: TRBV12-3/TRBV12-4; DNA: TGTGCCAGCAGACCCGACGGGAATCAGCCCCAGCATTTT; CDR3: CASRPDGNQPQHF
D: .; J: TRBJ2-1; size: .; V: TRBV4-3; DNA: TGCGCCAGCAGCCAAGCGGCCGGGTTGGATGAGCAGTTCTTC; CDR3: CASSQAAGLDEQFF
D: .; J: TRBJ1-4; size: many; V: TRBV30; DNA: TGTGCCTGGAGTGTACGAGCGGGAAAACTGTTTTTT; CDR3: CAWSVRAGKLFF
D: .; J: TRBJ2-1; size: many; V: TRBV12-3/TRBV12-4; DNA: TGTGCCAGCAGCCTTACACCGAGCTCCTACAATGAGCAGTTCTTC; CDR3: CASSLTPSSYNEQFF
D: .; J: TRBJ2-3; size: many; V: TRBV5-1; DNA: TGCGCCAGCAGCTATGGGGGCACAGATACGCAGTATTTT; CDR3: CASSYGGTDTQYF
D: TRBD2; J: TRBJ2-3; size: .; V: TRBV30; DNA: TGTGCCTGGAGTGTAGGTAGCGGGGGCACAGATACGCAGTATTTT; CDR3: CAWSVGSGGTDTQYF
D: TRBD1; J: TRBJ2-1; size: .; V: TRBV29-1; DNA: TGCAGCGTTAAACGGGTGACAGGGGTCTCAGGTGGCTCCTACAATGAGCAGTTCTTC; CDR3: CSVKRVTGVSGGSYNEQFF
D: .; J: TRBJ1-1; size: many; V: TRBV12-3/TRBV12-4; DNA: TGTGCCAGCAGTTTAGGTCGGAACACTGAAGCTTTCTTT; CDR3: CASSLGRNTEAFF
D: .; J: TRBJ2-7; size: .; V: TRBV29-1; DNA: TGCAGCGTTGAAGGAGGGGAAATTCCCTCCTACGAGCAGTACTTC; CDR3: CSVEGGEIPSYEQYF
D: TRBD1; J: TRBJ1-2; size: many; V: TRBV6-5; DNA: TGTGCCAGCAGTTACCAGAACCGGGACAGCTATGGCTACACCTTC; CDR3: CASSYQNRDSYGYTF
D: .; J: TRBJ2-5; size: many; V: TRBV7-9; DNA: TGTGCCAGCAGCCAGGGGGGGGGCCGAGAGACCCAGTACTTC; CDR3: CASSQGGGRETQYF
D: TRBD1; J: TRBJ2-7; size: few; V: TRBV27; DNA: TGTGCCAGCGGGGACAGGGTGCGCGAGCAGTACTTC; CDR3: CASGDRVREQYF
D: TRBD1; J: TRBJ1-2; size: few; V: TRBV27; DNA: TGTGCCACCCGGGACAGGGAACTATATGGCTACACCTTC; CDR3: CATRDRELYGYTF
D: .; J: TRBJ1-1; size: .; V: TRBV4-1; DNA: TGCGCCAGCAGCCAAGCAGGGGCGAGCACTGAAGCTTTCTTT; CDR3: CASSQAGASTEAFF
D: .; J: TRBJ2-5; size: .; V: TRBV6-5; DNA: TGTGCCAGCAGTTACGACGGACAGCCCCAAGAGACCCAGTACTTC; CDR3: CASSYDGQPQETQYF
D: .; J: TRBJ2-3; size: many; V: TRBV20-1; DNA: TGCAGTGCTAGACAGGGGCCCACAGATACGCAGTATTTT; CDR3: CSARQGPTDTQYF
D: TRBD1; J: TRBJ2-2; size: many; V: TRBV2; DNA: TGTGCCAGCAGCACAGGGGCCGACCGGGAGCTGTTTTTT; CDR3: CASSTGADRELFF
D: .; J: TRBJ2-5; size: many; V: TRBV24-1; DNA: TGTGCCACCAGTGATTTCGAAGGGGCGACCCAGTACTTC; CDR3: CATSDFEGATQYF
D: .; J: TRBJ2-7; size: many; V: TRBV7-2; DNA: TGTGCCAGCAGCCGCCCAGCAGGATCCTACGAGCAGTACTTC; CDR3: CASSRPAGSYEQYF
D: TRBD2; J: TRBJ2-3; size: .; V: TRBV29-1; DNA: TGCAGCGCCGTTACTAGCGGCCGCACAGATACGCAGTATTTT; CDR3: CSAVTSGRTDTQYF
D: .; J: TRBJ2-7; size: many; V: TRBV7-9; DNA: TGTGCCAGCAGTACCCCCGGGGGACAGAAAACTCAGTACTTC; CDR3: CASSTPGGQKTQYF
D: TRBD1; J: TRBJ2-4; size: .; V: TRBV15; DNA: TGTGCCACCAGCAGAGAAACAGGGGATCTAGCCAAAAACATTCAGTACTTC; CDR3: CATSRETGDLAKNIQYF